The 10 T cell receptor beta chains below all came from one sample that was sequenced in a study of cytomegalovirus exposure and HLA in healthy donors. It was with 60 Vbeta and 13 Jbeta primers that the PCR ran. Sequencing used immunoSEQ multiplex PCR; TCRdb keeps in-frame clones, though not all of them. The sample includes 60,000 to 90,000 clones. The sequenced sample consisted of PBMCs. These receptors came from a middle-aged woman in good health and CMV-seropositive.

The chain links TRBV4-1 to TRBJ1-1; TRBD1 might be the D (6 bases). The CDR3 totals 15 residues. Trimming took off 2 bases at V and 0 bases at J, with 10 bases between the two ends. From germline, CDR1 is MGHRA and CDR2 YSYEKL. The CDR3 nucleotides are TGCGCCAGCAGCCAAACGACAGGCATGAACACTGAAGCTTTCTTT. Its translation is CASSQTTGMNTEAFF.

This chain connects TRBV28 to TRBJ1-2; a possible D gene is TRBD1 (5 bases). The germline V gene has CDR1 MDHEN and CDR2 SYDVKM. The CDR3 sequence is 15 residues long. V was trimmed by 1 base and J by 8 bases, leaving 17 bases between them. The CDR3 DNA follows: TGTGCCAGCAGTTTATTTCAGGGCTTGGGTCTAGGCTACACCTTC. This sequence encodes CASSLFQGLGLGYTF.

This chain uses TRBV5-1 with TRBJ1-1, with D unclear. Trimming shortened V by 2 bases and J by 1 base, and 9 bases separated the two germline ends. CDR1 is SGHRS, CDR2 YFSETQ, per germline. The CDR3 loop spans 14 amino acids. The chain's CDR3 is CASSFLHENTEAFF. As DNA, the CDR3 is TGCGCCAGCAGCTTTTTACACGAGAACACTGAAGCTTTCTTT.

The J gene is TRBJ2-7, the V gene TRBV7-2, with 9 bases aligning to TRBD2. The ends lost 4 bases at V and 0 bases at J; junction bases unmatched: 4. The V gene's germline CDR1 is SGHTA and CDR2 FQGNSA. There are 15 residues in the CDR3. The CDR3 loop is CASSSVAGASYEQYF. The CDR3 DNA sequence: TGTGCCAGCAGCTCCGTAGCGGGGGCCTCCTACGAGCAGTACTTC.

The chain uses TRBV7-9 and TRBJ1-1; TRBD1 matches 7 bases. CDR1 is SEHNR and CDR2 is FQNEAQ in the germline V gene (reference sequence). Trimming removed 4 bases from V and 3 bases from J; junction bases left unmatched: 14. CDR3 size: 17 residues. The CDR3 DNA is TGTGCCAGCAGCTCACCCCCGGGCAGGGGGAGAGACACTGAAGCTTTCTTT. As protein: CASSSPPGRGRDTEAFF.

The gene calls are TRBV11-2 and TRBJ1-1; the match to TRBD1 covers 8 bases. CDR1 is SGHAT and CDR2 is FQNNGV in the germline V gene. This CDR3 contains 15 residues. Losses at the gene ends were 3 bases for V and 8 bases for J; bases not matched to a gene: 11. Written as DNA, the CDR3 is TGTGCCAGCAGCTTTATGACAGGGGCCATGATGGAAGCTTTCTTT. Its translation is CASSFMTGAMMEAFF.

This chain connects TRBV28 to TRBJ1-1; D might be TRBD1 (5 bases). The CDR3 is 15 amino acids. Trimming shortened V by 3 bases and J by 2 bases, and 13 bases separated the two germline ends. The germline CDR1 and CDR2 sequences are MDHEN and SYDVKM. The CDR3 DNA reads TGTGCCAGCAGTTTTGCAGGGCAGGGTAACACTGAAGCTTTCTTT. Protein: CASSFAGQGNTEAFF. The variable domain in full, with the rest retrieved from reference TRBV28 and TRBJ1-1, is DVKVTQSSRYLVKRTGEKVFLECVQDMDHENMFWYRQDPGLGLRLIYFSYDVKMKEKGDIPEGYSVSREKKERFSLILESASTNQTSMYLCASSFAGQGNTEAFFGQGTRLTVV.

This sequence joins TRBV15 and TRBJ1-4, with D unresolved. Per germline, CDR1 LNHNV and CDR2 YYDKDF (reference sequence). CDR3 length equals 15 residues. The V and J ends lost 6 bases and 1 base respectively, with 12 bases between them. The CDR3 is CATRPPGITNEKLFF. DNA of the CDR3: TGTGCCACCAGACCGCCCGGGATAACTAATGAAAAACTGTTTTTT.

The chain has TRBV14 and TRBJ1-2; 7 nucleotides agree with TRBD1. CDR3 length: 14 amino acids. V shed 3 bases, J shed 6 bases, and the junction held 7 bases outside the gene matches. Germline lookup yields CDR1 SGHDN and CDR2 FVKESK. CDR3 region: CASSQADRLDGYTF. CDR3 in DNA: TGTGCCAGCAGCCAGGCGGACAGGTTGGATGGCTACACCTTC. Drawing the rest from reference TRBV14 and TRBJ1-2, the complete variable domain is EAGVTQFPSHSVIEKGQTVTLRCDPISGHDNLYWYRRVMGKEIKFLLHFVKESKQDESGMPNNRFLAERTGGTYSTLKVQPAELEDSGVYFCASSQADRLDGYTFGSGTRLTVV.

This rearrangement joins TRBV7-3 to TRBJ2-1; 15 bases map to TRBD2. Germline-derived CDR1 and CDR2 are SGHTA and FQGTGA. V shed 5 bases and J 7 bases; nucleotides not matched to a gene: 3. This CDR3 comprises 15 residues. The CDR3 loop is CASSGGLAGGNEQFF. The CDR3 DNA sequence: TGTGCCAGCAGCGGCGGACTAGCGGGAGGGAATGAGCAGTTCTTC.